This T cell receptor (beta chain) emerged from a study of T-cell reconstitution after alpha-beta-depleted transplantation in children. Study conclusions and caveats: Diversity of TCRbeta at day 60 was high in some patients, arising from surviving recipient T cells and thymic progenitors.

This clonotype has a handful of counts. Antigen unknown. Germline V gene sequence: CDR1 SGDLS, CDR2 YYNGEE. The length of the CDR3 is 16 residues. V lost 0 bases, J lost 3 bases, and 15 bases lay in between. Unique molecular identifiers were used to barcode this TCRbeta library. TCRdb ran MiXCR on the PCR reads and lists one entry per CDR3 protein. The sample lists around 490,000 distinct CDR3 sequences, 10% to 12% occurring once. The V gene is TRBV9, the J gene TRBJ1-1, with no clear D. The material was PBMCs, mostly from graft donor cells, obtained 180 days after TCRalphabeta/CD19-depleted stem cell transplant. The source of this sequence is a female patient aged 2-9 years who had a stem cell transplant for aplastic anemia, so the T cells may come from the graft donor. The CDR3 region is CASSVGTSRLDTEAFF. CDR3 bases: TGTGCCAGCAGCGTAGGAACAAGCCGGTTGGACACTGAAGCTTTCTTT.